Detailed here is one TCR beta chain. Its antigen is not known. CDR1 is MDHEN, CDR2 SYDVKM, per germline. V was clipped by 7 bases and J by 3 bases, with 18 bases between them. CDR3 length: 15 amino acids. Both subsets, CD45RA+ naive and CD45RA-negative memory, were split from the CD4+ cells. Method: immunoSEQ multiplex PCR; TCRdb's copy keeps in-frame clones and lacks some. The data contain over 2 million clones, 85% to 95% of them singletons. The sample belongs to a study of shared clonotypes between healthy human individuals. Study-level results: An expected dependence of interdonor clonotype sharing on sequencing depth was noted. Naive subsets typically showed greater estimated richness than memory subsets.

Material: naive CD4+ T cells sorted from blood. Subset noted: CD45RA+ positively selected. This receptor was identified in a young man in good health. The chain employs TRBV28 and TRBJ1-2; perhaps TRBD1 as D (5 bases). CDR3 protein: CASTLPQGAHYGYTF. CDR3 DNA: TGTGCCAGCACCCTGCCCCAGGGCGCCCACTATGGCTACACCTTC.